The 11 T cell receptor beta chains given below trace back to one sample, sequenced in a study of T cell repertoires in cytomegalovirus infection. TCRdb recomputed calls from the reads with MiXCR, one row per CDR3 protein. The table lists approximately 490,000 distinct CDR3 sequences, roughly 12% of them singletons. The source material was PBMCs. The receptors originated from a human donor in good health (CMV status not recorded). Some clones in this sample may be carry-over from other donors' samples.

The table lists this clonotype with many counts. The chain couples TRBV7-9 to TRBJ1-1; D may be TRBD1 (6 bases). V was cut by 3 bases and J by 7 bases, with 12 bases left in between. This CDR3 has 13 residues. Per germline, CDR1 SEHNR and CDR2 FQNEAQ (reference sequence). The CDR3 sequence: CASSLQGRDEAFF. The CDR3 bases are TGTGCCAGCAGCTTGCAGGGGCGAGATGAAGCTTTCTTT.

This clonotype has at least ten counts. This rearrangement joins TRBV7-8 to TRBJ2-1, with D perhaps matching TRBD2 (6 bases). The CDR3 consists of 15 residues. V gave up 2 bases and J gave up 0 bases, with 8 bases separating them. Germline assignment: CDR1 SGHVS and CDR2 FQNEAQ. The CDR3 bases are TGTGCCAGCAGCTTACCTAGCGTCTCCTACAATGAGCAGTTCTTC. Its translation: CASSLPSVSYNEQFF.

This clonotype has a count of ten or more. The chain has TRBV27 and TRBJ2-7, with TRBD1 identical over 8 bases. After removal of 5 bases from V and 0 bases from J, the junction contained 3 bases not matched to a gene. From germline, CDR1 is MNHEY and CDR2 SMNVEV (reference sequence). The CDR3 has 14 amino acids. In DNA form, the CDR3 reads TGTGCCAGCAGTAGGACAGGGTCCTCCTACGAGCAGTACTTC. This sequence encodes CASSRTGSSYEQYF.

The chain uses TRBV6-2 or TRBV6-3 and TRBJ1-1; D perhaps matches TRBD1 (6 bases). V was pared by 5 bases and J by 1 base, with 14 bases between. The CDR3 covers 15 residues. Germline lookup yields CDR1 MNHEY and CDR2 SVGEGT. CDR3 sequence: CASSPPMTGNTEAFF. CDR3 nucleotide sequence: TGTGCCAGCAGTCCCCCTATGACAGGGAACACTGAAGCTTTCTTT.

This clonotype was found a few times. This chain uses TRBV29-1 with TRBJ1-1; TRBD1 matches at 7 bases. Germline V gives CDR1 SQVTM, CDR2 ANQGSEA. The V segment lost 7 bases and the J segment 1 base; nucleotides outside the gene matches: 3. CDR3 length: 12 residues. The CDR3 is CSGRQGNTEAFF. CDR3 bases: TGCAGCGGCCGACAGGGGAACACTGAAGCTTTCTTT.

This clonotype was seen a handful of times. The V and J genes are TRBV7-9 and TRBJ2-2; D is possibly TRBD2 (6 bases). Trimming took 3 bases from V and 7 from J, leaving 12 bases between them. The CDR3 has 14 residues. The V gene's germline CDR1 is SEHNR and CDR2 FQNEAQ (reference sequence). CDR3 in DNA: TGTGCCAGCAGCTTGCGGGGCGAGGACGGGGAGCTGTTTTTT. The encoded protein is CASSLRGEDGELFF.

The table lists this clonotype with many counts. The chain couples TRBV2 to TRBJ1-2; 9 bases align to TRBD1. V was pared by 5 bases and J by 2 bases, with 6 bases of the junction left unmatched. Germline-derived CDR1 and CDR2 are SNHLY and FYNNEI. The length of the CDR3 is 15 residues. The CDR3 DNA follows: TGTGCCAGCAGTACAGGGGGCGCGGGGAACTATGGCTACACCTTC. Its protein is CASSTGGAGNYGYTF.

This clonotype occurred a few times. The J gene is TRBJ2-7, the V gene TRBV4-2; no firm D call. Germline CDR1 is LGHNA and CDR2 is YNFKEQ. CDR3 length equals 13 residues. The V end lost 1 base, the J end lost 6 bases, and 10 bases lay between the germline ends. The CDR3 coding sequence is TGTGCCAGCAGCCAAGCCATAGGGTCCGAGCAGTACTTC. Protein: CASSQAIGSEQYF.

The chain combines TRBV29-1 with TRBJ2-7, with D uncertain. The germline gives CDR1 SQVTM, CDR2 ANQGSEA. V dropped 7 bases and J dropped 3 bases, with 16 bases sitting between them. CDR3 size: 13 residues. In nucleotides, the CDR3 is TGCAGCGCTCGACGGTCCCCCAACTACGAGCAGTACTTC. It yields the protein CSARRSPNYEQYF.

This clonotype was observed at least ten times. This chain uses TRBV12-3 or TRBV12-4 with TRBJ1-6, with D possibly being TRBD1 (5 bases). This CDR3 comprises 12 residues. The V and J ends lost 5 bases and 8 bases respectively, with 7 bases between them. The CDR3 region is CASSGTDSPLHF. CDR3 nucleotides: TGTGCCAGCAGTGGGACGGATTCACCCCTCCACTTT.

This clonotype was picked up many times. The gene calls are TRBV7-2 and TRBJ1-5, with 9 bases that match TRBD1. Germline CDR1 and CDR2: SGHTA and FQGNSA. There are 16 residues in the CDR3. V lost 1 base, J lost 5 bases, and 6 bases stayed unmatched. For the CDR3, the DNA is TGTGCCAGCAGCTTAGTGGGACAGGGTCTCGATCAGCCCCAGCATTTT. Its protein product is CASSLVGQGLDQPQHF.